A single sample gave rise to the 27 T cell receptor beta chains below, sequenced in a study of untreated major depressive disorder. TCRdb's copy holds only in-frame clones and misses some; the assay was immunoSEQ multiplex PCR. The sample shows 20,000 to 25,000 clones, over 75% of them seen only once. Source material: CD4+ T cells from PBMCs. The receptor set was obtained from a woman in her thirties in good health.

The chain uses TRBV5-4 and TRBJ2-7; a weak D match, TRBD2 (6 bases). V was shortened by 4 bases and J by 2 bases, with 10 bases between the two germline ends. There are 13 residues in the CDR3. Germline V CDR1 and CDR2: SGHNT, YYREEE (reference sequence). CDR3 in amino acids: CASSMGLTYEQYF. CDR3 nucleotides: TGTGCCAGCAGCATGGGACTTACCTACGAGCAGTACTTC. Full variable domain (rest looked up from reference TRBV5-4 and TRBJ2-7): ETGVTQSPTHLIKTRGQQVTLRCSSQSGHNTVSWYQQALGQGPQFIFQYYREEENGRGNFPPRFSGLQFPNYSSELNVNALELDDSALYLCASSMGLTYEQYFGPGTRLTVT.

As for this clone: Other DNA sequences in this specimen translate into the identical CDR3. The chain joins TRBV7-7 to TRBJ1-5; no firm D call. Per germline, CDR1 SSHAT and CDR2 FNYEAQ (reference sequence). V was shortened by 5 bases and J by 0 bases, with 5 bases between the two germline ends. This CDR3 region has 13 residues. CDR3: CASSLDSNQPQHF. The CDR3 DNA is TGTGCCAGCAGCCTTGATAGCAATCAGCCCCAGCATTTT.

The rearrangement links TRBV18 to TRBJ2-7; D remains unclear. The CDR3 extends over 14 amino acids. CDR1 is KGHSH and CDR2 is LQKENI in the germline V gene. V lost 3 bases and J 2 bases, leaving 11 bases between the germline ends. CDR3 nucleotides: TGTGCCAGCTCACCGACGATCATCGCCTACGAGCAGTACTTC. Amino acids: CASSPTIIAYEQYF.

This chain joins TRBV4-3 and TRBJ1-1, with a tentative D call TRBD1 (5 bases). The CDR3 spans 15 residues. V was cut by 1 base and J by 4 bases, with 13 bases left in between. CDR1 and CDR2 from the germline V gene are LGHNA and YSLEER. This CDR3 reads CASSQVATGGTEAFF. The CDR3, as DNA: TGCGCCAGCAGCCAAGTAGCCACGGGGGGCACTGAAGCTTTCTTT.

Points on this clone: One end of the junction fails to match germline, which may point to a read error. The CDR3 loop is CATGRDTGADTQYF. CDR3 nucleotides: TGTGCCACCGGCAGAGATACAGGGGCAGATACGCAGTATTTT. This chain connects TRBV15 to TRBJ2-3; 7 positions agree with TRBD1. The CDR3 runs 14 residues. The V gene's germline CDR1 is LNHNV and CDR2 YYDKDF (reference sequence).

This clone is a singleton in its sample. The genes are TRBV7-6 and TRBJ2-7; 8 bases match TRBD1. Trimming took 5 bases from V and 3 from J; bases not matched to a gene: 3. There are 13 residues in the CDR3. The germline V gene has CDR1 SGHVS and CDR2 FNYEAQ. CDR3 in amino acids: CASSQGTGYEQYF. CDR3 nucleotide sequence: TGTGCCAGCAGCCAAGGGACAGGCTACGAGCAGTACTTC.

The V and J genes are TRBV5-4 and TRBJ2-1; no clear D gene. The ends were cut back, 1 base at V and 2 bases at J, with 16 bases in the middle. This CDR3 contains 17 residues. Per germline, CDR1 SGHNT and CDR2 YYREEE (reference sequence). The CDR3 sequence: CASSLISRPTAYNEQFF. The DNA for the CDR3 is TGTGCCAGCAGCTTGATTTCCAGGCCCACCGCCTACAATGAGCAGTTCTTC.

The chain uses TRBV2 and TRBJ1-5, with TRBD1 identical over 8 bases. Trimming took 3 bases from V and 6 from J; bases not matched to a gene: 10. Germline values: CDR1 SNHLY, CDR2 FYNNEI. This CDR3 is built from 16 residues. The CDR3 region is CASSDGGQGAGQPQHF. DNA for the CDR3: TGTGCCAGCAGTGATGGGGGTCAGGGGGCAGGTCAGCCCCAGCATTTT.

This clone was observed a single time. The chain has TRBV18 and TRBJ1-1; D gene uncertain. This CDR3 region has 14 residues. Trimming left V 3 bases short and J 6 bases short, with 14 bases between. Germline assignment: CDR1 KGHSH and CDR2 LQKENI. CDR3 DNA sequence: TGTGCCAGCTCACCGCCAGCGGGGAGGGCTGAAGCTTTCTTT. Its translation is CASSPPAGRAEAFF.

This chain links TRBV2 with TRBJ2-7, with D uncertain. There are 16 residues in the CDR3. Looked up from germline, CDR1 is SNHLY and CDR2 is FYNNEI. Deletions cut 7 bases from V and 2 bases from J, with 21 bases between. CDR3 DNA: TGTGCCAGCACCCTCTCAAGGCTCCGAGACACCTACGAGCAGTACTTC. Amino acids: CASTLSRLRDTYEQYF.

Here the CDR3 reads CASSIRDGNSPLHF. CDR3 nucleotide sequence: TGTGCCAGCAGCATCAGGGACGGTAATTCACCCCTCCACTTT. This sequence joins TRBV2 and TRBJ1-6, with a tentative D call TRBD1 (5 bases). Germline CDR1 and CDR2: SNHLY and FYNNEI. V lost 6 bases and J 6 bases, leaving 12 bases between the germline ends. The CDR3 has 14 amino acids.

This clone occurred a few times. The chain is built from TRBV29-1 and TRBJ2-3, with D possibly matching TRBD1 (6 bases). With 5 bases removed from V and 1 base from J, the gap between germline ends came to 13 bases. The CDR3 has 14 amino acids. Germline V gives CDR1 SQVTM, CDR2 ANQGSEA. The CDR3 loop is CSVSQGEGTDTQYF. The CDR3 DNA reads TGCAGCGTTTCACAGGGAGAAGGCACAGATACGCAGTATTTT.

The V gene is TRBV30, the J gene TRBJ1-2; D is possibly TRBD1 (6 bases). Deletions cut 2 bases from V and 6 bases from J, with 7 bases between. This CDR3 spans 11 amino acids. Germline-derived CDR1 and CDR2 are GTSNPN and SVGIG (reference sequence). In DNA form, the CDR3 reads TGTGCCTGGAGTCCAGGGGATGGCTACACCTTC. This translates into CAWSPGDGYTF.

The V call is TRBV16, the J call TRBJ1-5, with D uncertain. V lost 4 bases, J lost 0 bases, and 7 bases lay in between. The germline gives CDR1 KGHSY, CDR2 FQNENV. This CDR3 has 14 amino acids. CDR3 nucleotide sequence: TGTGCCAGCAGCCCCAGGCCTAGCAATCAGCCCCAGCATTTT. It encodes CASSPRPSNQPQHF.

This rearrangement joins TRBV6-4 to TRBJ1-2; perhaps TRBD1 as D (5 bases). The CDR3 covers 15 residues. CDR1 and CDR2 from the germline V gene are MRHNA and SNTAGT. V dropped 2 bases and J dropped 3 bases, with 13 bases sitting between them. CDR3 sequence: CASSDVGVGDYGYTF. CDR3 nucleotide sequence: TGTGCCAGCAGTGACGTGGGGGTCGGAGACTATGGCTACACCTTC.

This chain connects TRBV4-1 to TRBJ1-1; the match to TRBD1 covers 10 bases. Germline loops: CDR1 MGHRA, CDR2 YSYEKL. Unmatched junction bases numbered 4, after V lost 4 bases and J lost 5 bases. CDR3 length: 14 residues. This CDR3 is CASSPRDRGTEAFF. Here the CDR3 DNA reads TGCGCCAGCAGCCCGCGGGACAGGGGAACTGAAGCTTTCTTT.

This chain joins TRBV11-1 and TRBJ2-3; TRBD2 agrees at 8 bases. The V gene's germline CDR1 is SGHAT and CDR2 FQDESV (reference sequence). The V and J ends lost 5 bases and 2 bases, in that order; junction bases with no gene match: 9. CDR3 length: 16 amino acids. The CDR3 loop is CASSLGGAGATDTQYF. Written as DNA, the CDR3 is TGTGCCAGCAGCCTCGGGGGAGCGGGGGCCACAGATACGCAGTATTTT.

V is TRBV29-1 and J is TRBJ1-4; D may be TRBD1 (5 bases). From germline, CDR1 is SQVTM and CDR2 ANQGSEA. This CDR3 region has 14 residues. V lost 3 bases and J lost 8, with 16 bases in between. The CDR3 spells CSVDGDPRGEKLFF. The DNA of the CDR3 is TGCAGCGTTGACGGGGACCCGAGAGGGGAAAAACTGTTTTTT.

CDR3 sequence reads: CASSFTGSNEQFF. CDR3 bases: TGTGCCAGCAGCTTTACCGGTAGCAATGAGCAGTTCTTC. J is TRBJ2-1 and V is TRBV5-4, with unresolved D. This CDR3 has 13 amino acids. The germline V and J ends were trimmed by 2 bases and 6 bases, with 9 bases remaining between them. From germline, CDR1 is SGHNT and CDR2 YYREEE (reference sequence).

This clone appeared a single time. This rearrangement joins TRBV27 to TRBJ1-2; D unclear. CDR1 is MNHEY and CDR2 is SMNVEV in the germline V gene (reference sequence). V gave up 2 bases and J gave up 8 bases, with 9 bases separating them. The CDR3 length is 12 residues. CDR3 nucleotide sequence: TGTGCCAGCAGTTTACAAGGCAGGGGCTACACCTTC. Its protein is CASSLQGRGYTF.

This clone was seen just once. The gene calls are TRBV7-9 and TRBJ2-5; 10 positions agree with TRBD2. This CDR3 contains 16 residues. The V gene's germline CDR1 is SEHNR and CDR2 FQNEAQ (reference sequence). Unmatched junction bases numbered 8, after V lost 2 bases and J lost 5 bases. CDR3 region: CASSLKAGGPKETQYF. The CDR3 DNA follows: TGTGCCAGCAGCTTAAAAGCGGGGGGGCCGAAGGAGACCCAGTACTTC.

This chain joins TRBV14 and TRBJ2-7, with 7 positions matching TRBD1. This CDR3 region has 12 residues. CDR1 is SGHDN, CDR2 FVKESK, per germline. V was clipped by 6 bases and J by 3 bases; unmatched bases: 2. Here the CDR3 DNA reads TGTGCCAGCAGTTGGGACAGCTACGAGCAGTACTTC. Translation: CASSWDSYEQYF.

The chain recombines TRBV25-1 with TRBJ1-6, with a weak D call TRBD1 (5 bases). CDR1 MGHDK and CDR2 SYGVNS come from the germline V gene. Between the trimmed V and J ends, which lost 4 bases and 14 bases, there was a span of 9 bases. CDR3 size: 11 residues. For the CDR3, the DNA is TGTGCCAGCAGTGTAGCGGGGGCCCTCCACTTT. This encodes CASSVAGALHF.

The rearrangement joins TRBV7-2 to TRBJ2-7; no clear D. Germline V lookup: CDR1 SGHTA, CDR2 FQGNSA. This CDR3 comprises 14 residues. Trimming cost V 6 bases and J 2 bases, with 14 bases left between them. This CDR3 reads CASRIGPFTYEQYF. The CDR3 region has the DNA TGTGCCAGCAGGATAGGACCGTTTACCTACGAGCAGTACTTC.

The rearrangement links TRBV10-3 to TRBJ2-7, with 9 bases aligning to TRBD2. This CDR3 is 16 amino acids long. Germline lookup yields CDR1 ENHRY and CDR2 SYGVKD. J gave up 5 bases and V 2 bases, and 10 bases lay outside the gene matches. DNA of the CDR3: TGTGCCATCAGTGAGCCGCTAGGGACTAGCAATGACGAGCAGTACTTC. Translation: CAISEPLGTSNDEQYF.

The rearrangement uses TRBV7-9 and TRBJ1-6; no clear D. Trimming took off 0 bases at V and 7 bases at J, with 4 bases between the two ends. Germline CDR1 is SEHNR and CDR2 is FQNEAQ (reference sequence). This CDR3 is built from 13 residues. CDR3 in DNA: TGTGCCAGCAGCTTAGCGGAGAATTCACCCCTCCACTTT. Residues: CASSLAENSPLHF.

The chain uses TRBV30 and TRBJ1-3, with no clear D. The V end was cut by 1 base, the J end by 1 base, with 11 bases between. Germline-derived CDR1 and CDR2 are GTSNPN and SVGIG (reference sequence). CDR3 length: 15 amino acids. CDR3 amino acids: CAWSAYRGSGNTIYF. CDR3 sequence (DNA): TGTGCCTGGAGTGCCTACAGAGGGTCTGGAAACACCATATATTTT.